This entry features one T cell receptor (beta chain) sequence. The antigen is not known. The CDR3 length is 14 residues. CDR1 and CDR2 (germline): SGHAT, FQNNGV. V was cut by 4 bases and J by 4 bases, with 14 bases left in between. The data stem from a study of T cell clonotyping in hematopoietic cell transplantation. Generated by immunoSEQ multiplex PCR, the TCRdb table keeps only in-frame clones and is missing some. The sample lists about 11,000 clones, 45% to 50% occurring once. Regarding the study as a whole: Without cell sorting, CD4 versus CD8 contributions remain unresolved. Higher Inverse Simpson Index values in graft donor and pretransplant recipient predicted broader posttransplant TCR diversity. After transplant, recipient diversity fell while pathologically expanded clonotypes grew through day 180.

Samples: about 28 days before transplant, then days 30, 100 and 180 after. Sequenced here: PBMCs, sampled 30 days after allogeneic stem cell transplant. The chain carries TRBV11-2 and TRBJ2-7; possibly TRBD1 for D (5 bases). The TCR was taken from a male patient aged 45-60 years who had an allogeneic stem cell transplant from an unrelated donor, so the T cells may come from the graft donor. Some clones in this sample may be carry-over from other donors' samples. DNA of the CDR3: TGTGCCAGCAGCTCGGAATTCAGGGCTTACGAGCAGTACTTC. As protein: CASSSEFRAYEQYF.